The source of this T cell receptor (beta chain) is a study of vaccination effects on CD4 cells after COVID-19. Study-wide findings and caveats: In convalescents, spike-reactive clones (those seen post-vaccine) were mainly new vaccine-induced clones.

The ViraFEST assay expanded antigen-specific CD4+ T cells with viral peptide pools before sequencing. Once cultured for 10 days, the cells underwent separation to obtain CD4+ T cells. This individual contracted SARS-CoV-2 between March and December 2020, as verified by PCR. Per germline, CDR1 MNHNY and CDR2 SVGAGI (reference sequence). The CDR3 has 17 residues. V was clipped by 5 bases and J by 4 bases, with 24 bases between them. Sequencing was performed with immunoSEQ multiplex PCR; in TCRdb, only in-frame clones are kept and a portion is missing. This table has about 70,000 clones, 60% to 75% appearing once. In regard to this clone: Antigen: not known.

This clonotype originated in a human donor who had a prior SARS-CoV-2 infection. Sequenced here: CD4+ T cells from PBMCs cultured with HIV peptides, sampled before COVID-19 vaccination. Subset described: HIV-1 Nef peptide pool negative control/reference culture. The chain employs TRBV6-6 and TRBJ2-7, with D perhaps assigned TRBD1 or TRBD2 (6 bases each). The CDR3 spells CASSQTRGGIWRYEQYF. The CDR3 DNA is TGTGCCAGCAGTCAGACTAGAGGGGGGATTTGGCGATACGAGCAGTACTTC.